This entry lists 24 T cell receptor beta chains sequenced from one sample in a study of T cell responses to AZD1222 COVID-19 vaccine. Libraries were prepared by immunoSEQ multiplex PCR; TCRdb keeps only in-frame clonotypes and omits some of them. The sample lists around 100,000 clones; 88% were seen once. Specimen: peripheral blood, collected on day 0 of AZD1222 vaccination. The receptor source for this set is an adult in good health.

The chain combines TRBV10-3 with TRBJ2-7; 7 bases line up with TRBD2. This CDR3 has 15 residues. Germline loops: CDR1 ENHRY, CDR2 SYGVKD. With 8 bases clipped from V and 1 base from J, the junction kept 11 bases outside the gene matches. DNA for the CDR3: TGTGCCATCCAAGCGGGGAGCGGCAGTTCCTACGAGCAGTACTTC. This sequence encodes CAIQAGSGSSYEQYF.

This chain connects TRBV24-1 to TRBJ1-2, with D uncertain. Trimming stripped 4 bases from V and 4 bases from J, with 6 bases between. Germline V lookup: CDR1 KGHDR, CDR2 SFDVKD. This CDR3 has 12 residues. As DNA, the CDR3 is TGTGCCACCAGTGACGGGAGCTATGGCTACACCTTC. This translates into CATSDGSYGYTF.

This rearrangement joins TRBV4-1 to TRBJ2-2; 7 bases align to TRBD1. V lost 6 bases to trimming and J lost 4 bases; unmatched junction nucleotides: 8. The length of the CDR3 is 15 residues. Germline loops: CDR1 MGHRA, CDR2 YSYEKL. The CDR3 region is CASSLQGPGTGELFF. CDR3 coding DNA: TGCGCCAGCAGTCTACAGGGGCCGGGCACCGGGGAGCTGTTTTTT.

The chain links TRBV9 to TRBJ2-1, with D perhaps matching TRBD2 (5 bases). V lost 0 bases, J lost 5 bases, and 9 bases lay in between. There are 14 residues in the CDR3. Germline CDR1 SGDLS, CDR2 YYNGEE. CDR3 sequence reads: CASSVVSANNEQFF. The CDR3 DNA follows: TGTGCCAGCAGCGTAGTTAGCGCTAACAATGAGCAGTTCTTC.

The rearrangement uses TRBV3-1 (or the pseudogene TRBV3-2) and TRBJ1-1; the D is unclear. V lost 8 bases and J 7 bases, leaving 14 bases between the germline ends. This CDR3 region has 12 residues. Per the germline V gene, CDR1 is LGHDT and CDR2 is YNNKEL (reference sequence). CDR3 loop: CASSGATFEAFF. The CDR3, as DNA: TGTGCCAGCTCGGGAGCTACGTTTGAAGCTTTCTTT.

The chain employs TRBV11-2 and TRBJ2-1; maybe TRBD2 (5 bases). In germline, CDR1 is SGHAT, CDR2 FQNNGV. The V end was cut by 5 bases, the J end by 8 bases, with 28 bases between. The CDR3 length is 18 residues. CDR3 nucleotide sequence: TGTGCCAGCAGCGCGAATACTCTAGGCCCTTCCTTCGGGGATGAGCAGTTCTTC. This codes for CASSANTLGPSFGDEQFF.

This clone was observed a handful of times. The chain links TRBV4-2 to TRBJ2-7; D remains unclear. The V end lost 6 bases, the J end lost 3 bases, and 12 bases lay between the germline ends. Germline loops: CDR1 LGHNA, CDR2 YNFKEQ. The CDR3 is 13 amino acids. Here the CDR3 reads CASSPNDGYEQYF. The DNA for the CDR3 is TGTGCCAGCAGTCCCAACGACGGCTACGAGCAGTACTTC.

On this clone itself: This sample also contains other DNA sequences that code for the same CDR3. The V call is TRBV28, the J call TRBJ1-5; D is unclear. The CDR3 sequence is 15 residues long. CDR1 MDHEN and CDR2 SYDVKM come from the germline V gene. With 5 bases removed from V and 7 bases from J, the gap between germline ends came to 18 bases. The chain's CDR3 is CASSPAPGREQPQHF. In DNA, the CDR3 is TGTGCCAGCAGTCCCGCCCCGGGTCGGGAGCAGCCCCAGCATTTT. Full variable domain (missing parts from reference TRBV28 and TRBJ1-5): DVKVTQSSRYLVKRTGEKVFLECVQDMDHENMFWYRQDPGLGLRLIYFSYDVKMKEKGDIPEGYSVSREKKERFSLILESASTNQTSMYLCASSPAPGREQPQHFGDGTRLSIL.

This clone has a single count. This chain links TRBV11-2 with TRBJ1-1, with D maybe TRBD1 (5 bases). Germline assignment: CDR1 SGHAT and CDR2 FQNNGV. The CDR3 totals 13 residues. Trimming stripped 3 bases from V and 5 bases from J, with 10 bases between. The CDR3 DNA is TGTGCCAGCAGCTTGGGACTAGGGACTGAAGCTTTCTTT. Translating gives CASSLGLGTEAFF. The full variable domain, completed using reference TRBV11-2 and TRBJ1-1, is EAGVAQSPRYKIIEKRQSVAFWCNPISGHATLYWYQQILGQGPKLLIQFQNNGVVDDSQLPKDRFSAERLKGVDSTLKIQPAKLEDSAVYLCASSLGLGTEAFFGQGTRLTVV.

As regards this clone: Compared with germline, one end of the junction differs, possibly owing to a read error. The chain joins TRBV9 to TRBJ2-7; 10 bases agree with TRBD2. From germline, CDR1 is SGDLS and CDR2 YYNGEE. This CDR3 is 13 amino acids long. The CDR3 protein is CASSVGGLAPNNF. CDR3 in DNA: TGTGCCAGCAGCGTAGGGGGACTAGCGCCCAATAACTTC.

In DNA, the CDR3 is TGTGCCAGCACCCAAACACTGACCGGGGAGCTGTTTTTT. Protein product: CASTQTLTGELFF. The chain is built from TRBV2 and TRBJ2-2; D ambiguous. The CDR3 sequence is 13 residues long. V gave up 7 bases and J gave up 5 bases, with 11 bases separating them. Germline CDR1 is SNHLY and CDR2 is FYNNEI.

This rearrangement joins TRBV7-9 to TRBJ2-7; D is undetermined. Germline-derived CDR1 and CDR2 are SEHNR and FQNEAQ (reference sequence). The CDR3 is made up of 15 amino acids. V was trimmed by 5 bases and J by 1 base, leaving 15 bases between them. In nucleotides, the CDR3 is TGTGCCAGCAGCCCACGTACAGCATTGTCCTACGAGCAGTACTTC. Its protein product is CASSPRTALSYEQYF. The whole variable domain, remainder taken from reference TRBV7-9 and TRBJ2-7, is DTGVSQNPRHKITKRGQNVTFRCDPISEHNRLYWYRQTLGQGPEFLTYFQNEAQLEKSRLLSDRFSAERPKGSFSTLEIQRTEQGDSAMYLCASSPRTALSYEQYFGPGTRLTVT.

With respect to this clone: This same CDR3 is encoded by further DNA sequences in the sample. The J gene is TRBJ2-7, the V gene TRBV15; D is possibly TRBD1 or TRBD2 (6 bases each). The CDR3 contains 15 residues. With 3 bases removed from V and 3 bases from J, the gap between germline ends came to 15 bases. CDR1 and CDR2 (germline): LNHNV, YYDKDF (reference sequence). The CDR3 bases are TGTGCCACCAGCAGGGGGTGGGGGGCCAGCTACGAGCAGTACTTC. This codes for CATSRGWGASYEQYF.

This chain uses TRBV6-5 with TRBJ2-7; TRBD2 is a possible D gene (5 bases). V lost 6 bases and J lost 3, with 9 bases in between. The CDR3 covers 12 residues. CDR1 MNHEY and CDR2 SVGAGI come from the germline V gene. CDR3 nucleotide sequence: TGTGCCAGCAGCCCCGGGGTCTACGAGCAGTACTTC. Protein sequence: CASSPGVYEQYF.

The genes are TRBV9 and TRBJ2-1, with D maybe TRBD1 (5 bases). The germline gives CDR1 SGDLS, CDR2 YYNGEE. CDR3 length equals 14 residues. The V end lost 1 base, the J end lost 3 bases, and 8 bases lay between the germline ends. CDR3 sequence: CASSVSGIYNEQFF. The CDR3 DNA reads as TGTGCCAGCAGCGTATCAGGGATCTACAATGAGCAGTTCTTC. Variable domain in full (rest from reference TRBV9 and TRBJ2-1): DSGVTQTPKHLITATGQRVTLRCSPRSGDLSVYWYQQSLDQGLQFLIQYYNGEERAKGNILERFSAQQFPDLHSELNLSSLELGDSALYFCASSVSGIYNEQFFGPGTRLTVL.

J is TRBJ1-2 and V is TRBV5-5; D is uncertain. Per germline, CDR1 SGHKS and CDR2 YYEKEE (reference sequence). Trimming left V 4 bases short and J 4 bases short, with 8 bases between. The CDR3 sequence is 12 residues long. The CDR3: CASSLGSYGYTF. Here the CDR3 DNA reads TGTGCCAGCAGCCTGGGTAGCTATGGCTACACCTTC.

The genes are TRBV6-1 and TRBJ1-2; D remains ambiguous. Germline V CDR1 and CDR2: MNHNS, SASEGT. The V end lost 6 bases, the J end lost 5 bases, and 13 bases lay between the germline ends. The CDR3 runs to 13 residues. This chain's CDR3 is CASSRTEVYGYTF. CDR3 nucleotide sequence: TGTGCCAGCAGCCGGACGGAGGTATATGGCTACACCTTC.

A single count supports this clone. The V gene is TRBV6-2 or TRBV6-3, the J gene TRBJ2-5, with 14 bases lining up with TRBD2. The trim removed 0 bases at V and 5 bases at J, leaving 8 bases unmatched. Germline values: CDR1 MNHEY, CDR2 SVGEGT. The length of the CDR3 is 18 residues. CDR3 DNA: TGTGCCAGCAGTTACTCGAGACTAGCGGGAGGGTCCAAGGAGACCCAGTACTTC. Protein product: CASSYSRLAGGSKETQYF.

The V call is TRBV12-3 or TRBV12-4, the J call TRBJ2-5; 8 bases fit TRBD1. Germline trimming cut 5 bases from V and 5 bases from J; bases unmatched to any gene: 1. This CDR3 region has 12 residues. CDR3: CASSRDRETQYF. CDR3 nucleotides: TGTGCCAGCAGTCGGGACAGGGAGACCCAGTACTTC.

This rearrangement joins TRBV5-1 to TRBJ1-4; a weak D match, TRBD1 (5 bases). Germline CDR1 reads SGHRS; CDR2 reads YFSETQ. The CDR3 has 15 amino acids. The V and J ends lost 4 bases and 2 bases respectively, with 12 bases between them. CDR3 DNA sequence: TGCGCCAGCAGCAGGCCGGGACCGACTAATGAAAAACTGTTTTTT. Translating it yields CASSRPGPTNEKLFF.

The CDR3 here is CASSSELLGNQPQHF. In DNA form, the CDR3 reads TGTGCCAGCAGTTCTGAACTATTGGGCAATCAGCCCCAGCATTTT. This rearrangement joins TRBV7-2 to TRBJ1-5; D gene ambiguous. The germline V gene encodes CDR1 SGHTA and CDR2 FQGNSA. V was pared by 6 bases and J by 2 bases, with 14 bases between. This CDR3 comprises 15 residues. Supplemented by reference TRBV7-2 and TRBJ1-5, the full variable domain reads GAGVSQSPSNKVTEKGKDVELRCDPISGHTALYWYRQSLGQGLEFLIYFQGNSAPDKSGLPSDRFSAERTGGSVSTLTIQRTQQEDSAVYLCASSSELLGNQPQHFGDGTRLSIL.

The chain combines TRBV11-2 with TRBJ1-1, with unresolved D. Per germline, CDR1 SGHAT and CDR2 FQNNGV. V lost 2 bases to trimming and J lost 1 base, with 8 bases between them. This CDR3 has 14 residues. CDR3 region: CASSLNLGNTEAFF. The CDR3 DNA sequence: TGTGCCAGCAGCTTAAATCTAGGGAACACTGAAGCTTTCTTT.

CDR3 bases: TGTGCCATCTCGGGGGGAGGATCGGGCACCGGGGAGCTGTTTTTT. Its protein is CAISGGGSGTGELFF. The gene calls are TRBV10-3 and TRBJ2-2, with TRBD2 matching 7 bases. The germline V gene encodes CDR1 ENHRY and CDR2 SYGVKD. There are 15 residues in the CDR3. With V trimmed by 8 bases and J by 4 bases, 10 bases remained unmatched.

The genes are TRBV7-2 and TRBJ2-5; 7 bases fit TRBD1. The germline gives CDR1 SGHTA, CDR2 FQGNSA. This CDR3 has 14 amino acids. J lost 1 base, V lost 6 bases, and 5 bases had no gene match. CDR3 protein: CASSRQGSQETQYF. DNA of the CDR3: TGTGCCAGCAGTAGACAGGGATCCCAAGAGACCCAGTACTTC.